The next 23 T cell receptor beta chains were all read from a single sample in a study of metastatic and nonmetastatic thyroid tumors. There were no patients who had received any treatment before thyroid surgery. TCRdb re-called the PCR reads with MiXCR. In the table there are around 37,000 clones, 20% to 30% of which are singletons. Sample: blood. These TCRs come from a female donor with papillary thyroid cancer or a benign thyroid nodule (not recorded which). Some clones in this sample may be carry-over from other donors' samples.

A few counts support this clone. The rearrangement uses TRBV12-3 or TRBV12-4 and TRBJ2-1; 7 nucleotides line up with TRBD1. The CDR3 runs to 15 residues. V dropped 2 bases and J dropped 7; count of bases not matched to a gene: 8. CDR3 sequence (DNA): TGTGCCAGCAGTTTACTAACGAGGGGGCTTAATGAGCAGTTCTTC. As protein: CASSLLTRGLNEQFF.

Only a few counts were recorded for this clone. The chain recombines TRBV6-1 with TRBJ1-5; perhaps TRBD1 as D (5 bases). This CDR3 has 12 residues. The germline V gene has CDR1 MNHNS and CDR2 SASEGT. Trimming removed 2 bases at V and 10 bases at J, with 9 bases between. The CDR3 here is CASSETGGPQHF. CDR3 DNA: TGTGCCAGCAGTGAAACGGGGGGACCCCAGCATTTT.

As concerns this clone: At one of its ends the junction is not consistent with the germline gene, which may arise from a read error. J is TRBJ2-7 and V is TRBV14; D remains unclear. CDR1 SGHDN and CDR2 FVKESK come from the germline V gene. The CDR3 spans 16 residues. CDR3 sequence reads: CASIQVCRLAGDEQYF. DNA for the CDR3: TGTGCCAGCATCCAAGTCTGCAGGTTGGCTGGCGACGAGCAGTACTTC.

For this clone: One junction end does not reproduce the germline sequence, and a read error may be involved. This chain links TRBV6-1 with TRBJ1-1; no firm D call. Germline V gene data show CDR1 as MNHNS and CDR2 as SASEGT. The CDR3 sequence is 14 residues long. The chain's CDR3 is CATATVQLNAEAFF. DNA for the CDR3: TGTGCCACCGCGACTGTACAGTTGAACGCTGAAGCTTTCTTT.

This clone was detected many times. A much larger clonotype is one base distant, so this may be a read error. Other DNA sequences in the sample encode the same CDR3. The rearrangement uses TRBV5-8 and TRBJ2-1; the match to TRBD2 covers 7 bases. CDR3 length: 13 amino acids. V trimming: 8 bases; J trimming: 6 bases; junction bases outside the gene matches: 8. Germline V CDR1 and CDR2: SGHTS, YDEGEE. The CDR3 DNA sequence: TGTGCCAGTAGCAGGACTAGTCGCAATGAGCAGTTCTTC. Protein: CASSRTSRNEQFF.

Ten or more counts support this clone. A read error may explain this, as a much larger clone is one base away. The chain is built from TRBV6-2 or TRBV6-3 and TRBJ2-3; 8 nucleotides align to TRBD2. The germline CDR1 and CDR2 sequences are MNHEY and SVGEGT. The CDR3 sequence is 15 residues long. Trimming cost V 7 bases and J 4 bases; bases outside gene matches: 10. The CDR3 protein is CASTRLAPGADTQYF. CDR3 in DNA: TGTGCCAGCACTAGACTAGCGCCTGGCGCAGATACGCAGTATTTT.

Comments on this clone: One end of the junction is discordant with germline, which a read error may explain. The chain employs TRBV6-1 and TRBJ2-7; possible D gene TRBD2, 6 bases. Germline values: CDR1 MNHNS, CDR2 SASEGT. CDR3 length equals 14 residues. The CDR3 DNA reads as TGTGCCAGCATAAATCAGTTGGGACTTGGGGAGCAGTACTTT. It is translated as CASINQLGLGEQYF.

The table lists this clone with many counts. J is TRBJ2-1 and V is TRBV2; D is unresolved. This CDR3 is 13 amino acids long. CDR1 is SNHLY, CDR2 FYNNEI, per germline. Between the trimmed V and J ends, which lost 7 bases and 0 bases, there was a span of 7 bases. The CDR3 bases are TGTGCCAGCATCCCTTACTCCTACAATGAGCAGTTCTTC. This sequence encodes CASIPYSYNEQFF.

The chain couples TRBV11-3 to TRBJ2-2; TRBD1 matches at 7 bases. Unmatched junction bases numbered 2, after V lost 5 bases and J lost 2 bases. CDR3 length equals 14 residues. The germline gives CDR1 SGHNT, CDR2 YENEEA. The CDR3 reads CASSHRGNTGELFF. The CDR3 DNA follows: TGTGCCAGCAGCCACAGGGGTAACACCGGGGAGCTGTTTTTT.

A note on this clone: One end of the junction is discordant with germline, which a read error may explain. V is TRBV3-1 and J is TRBJ2-1; TRBD1 is a possible D gene (6 bases). This CDR3 region has 14 residues. Per germline, CDR1 LGHDT and CDR2 YNNKEL (reference sequence). The CDR3 DNA reads as TGTGCCAACAGCCAATTGGGGGCCGAAAATGAGCGGTTCTTC. This codes for CANSQLGAENERFF.

This clone has a count of ten or more. The J gene is TRBJ2-3, the V gene TRBV28; D possibly corresponds to TRBD1 (6 bases). The CDR3 runs 16 residues. Trimming left V 2 bases short and J 2 bases short, with 14 bases between. Per the germline V gene, CDR1 is MDHEN and CDR2 is SYDVKM. The CDR3 DNA reads as TGTGCCAGCAGTTTAGGGGCCAGGGGTTCCACAGATACGCAGTATTTT. It encodes CASSLGARGSTDTQYF.

V gene TRBV27 combines with J gene TRBJ1-5; D gene uncertain. The V end lost 3 bases, the J end lost 5 bases, and 8 bases lay between the germline ends. Per germline, CDR1 MNHEY and CDR2 SMNVEV (reference sequence). This CDR3 spans 13 amino acids. DNA of the CDR3: TGTGCCAGCAGTTTTGGTATGGATCAGCCCCAGCATTTT. This sequence encodes CASSFGMDQPQHF.

The chain's CDR3 is CSADPAYARIYF. CDR3 nucleotide sequence: TGCAGTGCCGACCCCGCATATGCGCGGATATACTTC. This chain uses TRBV20-1 with TRBJ2-7, with D unresolved. The germline V gene has CDR1 DFQATT and CDR2 SNEGSKA (reference sequence). The CDR3 consists of 12 residues. With 6 bases removed from V and 13 bases from J, the gap between germline ends came to 22 bases.

The J gene is TRBJ2-3, the V gene TRBV2; D perhaps matches TRBD1 (6 bases). The V gene's germline CDR1 is SNHLY and CDR2 FYNNEI. With 6 bases removed from V and 1 base from J, the gap between germline ends came to 20 bases. This CDR3 spans 17 amino acids. In DNA, the CDR3 is TGTGCCAGCAGATCCGACAGGTACAGTCACCGCACAGATACGCAGTATTTT. Amino acids: CASRSDRYSHRTDTQYF.

This clone was observed at least ten times. The rearrangement uses TRBV28 and TRBJ2-2, with 8 positions matching TRBD1. The germline gives CDR1 MDHEN, CDR2 SYDVKM. There are 15 residues in the CDR3. V lost 1 base and J lost 7; bases outside the gene matches: 5. In nucleotides, the CDR3 is TGTGCCAGCAGTTTATCAGGGGGCAGGTACGGGGAGCTGTTTTTT. It codes for CASSLSGGRYGELFF.

This clone was seen ten or more times. The gene calls are TRBV7-2 and TRBJ1-4, with 7 nucleotides matching TRBD1. Germline V gives CDR1 SGHTA, CDR2 FQGNSA. V gave up 3 bases and J gave up 8 bases; unmatched junction bases: 6. The CDR3 is 14 residues long. Here the CDR3 DNA reads TGTGCCAGCAGCTTCGGGACAGCGGGGGAAAAACTGTTTTTT. It yields the protein CASSFGTAGEKLFF.

The CDR3 loop is CSARDLTGENYGYTF. CDR3 nucleotide sequence: TGCAGTGCTAGAGATCTGACAGGGGAAAACTATGGCTACACCTTC. The chain has TRBV20-1 and TRBJ1-2; 8 bases are a match to TRBD1. Germline CDR1 is DFQATT and CDR2 is SNEGSKA (reference sequence). The CDR3 has 15 amino acids. Trimming at V came to 0 bases and at J to 2 bases, leaving 5 bases not matched to a gene.

The chain has TRBV7-9 and TRBJ2-7; D is unclear. This CDR3 contains 11 residues. Trimming removed 5 bases from V and 6 bases from J, with 8 bases in between. Germline CDR1 SEHNR, CDR2 FQNEAQ (reference sequence). The CDR3 sequence: CASSPTVEQYF. The CDR3 DNA follows: TGTGCCAGCAGCCCGACGGTCGAGCAGTACTTC.

This clone has a handful of counts. The chain employs TRBV6-5 and TRBJ2-1; 7 nucleotides line up with TRBD2. The CDR3 length is 18 residues. J lost 1 base, V lost 7 bases, and 16 bases had no gene match. In germline, CDR1 is MNHEY, CDR2 SVGAGI. The CDR3 DNA follows: TGTGCCAGCATTCGTGATGGAGGAGCGGGGACTTCCTACAATGAGCAGTTCTTC. Translating it yields CASIRDGGAGTSYNEQFF.

This chain links TRBV18 with TRBJ1-5; weak D call: TRBD1 (5 bases). The V end lost 4 bases, the J end lost 6 bases, and 13 bases lay between the germline ends. The CDR3 has 14 amino acids. Germline lookup yields CDR1 KGHSH and CDR2 LQKENI. The CDR3 bases are TGTGCCAGCTCACTGGGACCATGCAGTCAGCCCCAGCATTTT. Its translation is CASSLGPCSQPQHF.

V usage is TRBV6-2 or TRBV6-3 and J usage is TRBJ2-7; D might be TRBD2 (6 bases). In germline, CDR1 is MNHEY, CDR2 SVGEGT. Trimming removed 9 bases at V and 7 bases at J, with 22 bases between. The CDR3 is 14 residues long. The CDR3, as DNA: TGTGCCAGTACAATAGACGGGAGCTTGGGGGAGCAGTACTTC. Its translation: CASTIDGSLGEQYF.

By proportion, this clone is medium-sized. V and J are TRBV20-1 and TRBJ2-7, with 10 positions matching TRBD2. This CDR3 comprises 17 residues. V was clipped by 0 bases and J by 7 bases; unmatched bases: 15. Germline CDR1 DFQATT, CDR2 SNEGSKA (reference sequence). The CDR3 DNA follows: TGCAGTGCTAGAGATGTTCGCCTAGCGGGAGTTGAGGTGGAGCAGTACTTC. It encodes CSARDVRLAGVEVEQYF.

In this sample, this clone turned up many times. The chain is built from TRBV7-9 and TRBJ1-1, with TRBD1 as a possible D gene (5 bases). This CDR3 is 15 amino acids long. The germline gives CDR1 SEHNR, CDR2 FQNEAQ (reference sequence). Trimming took off 5 bases at V and 1 base at J, with 14 bases between the two ends. This CDR3 is CASSTLRDGNTEAFF. DNA of the CDR3: TGTGCCAGCAGCACGCTCCGGGACGGGAACACTGAAGCTTTCTTT. Variable domain in full (rest from reference TRBV7-9 and TRBJ1-1): DTGVSQNPRHKITKRGQNVTFRCDPISEHNRLYWYRQTLGQGPEFLTYFQNEAQLEKSRLLSDRFSAERPKGSFSTLEIQRTEQGDSAMYLCASSTLRDGNTEAFFGQGTRLTVV.